The 3 T cell receptor beta chains reported below all come from one sample, sequenced in a study of molecular identifiers for immune sequencing clone quantification. One entry per CDR3 protein, called by TCRdb with MiXCR from the PCR reads. The profile shows some 91,000 distinct CDR3 sequences, 24% of them singletons. Sequenced input: naive CD8+ T cells from blood, with Jurkat cell RNA spiked in. Stated subset: FACS-sorted CD8+CD4-CCR7+CD45RA+ naive T cells. These receptor sequences come from a human donor in good health. Some libraries in this study had Jurkat cell RNA spiked in.

With respect to this clonotype: This sequence may be a read error, since a much larger clone differs from it by one base. V gene TRBV13 combines with J gene TRBJ1-6; D is unresolved. This CDR3 is 14 amino acids long. The germline CDR1 and CDR2 sequences are PRHDT and FYEKMQ (reference sequence). The CDR3: CASRAWAADSPPHF. Written as DNA, the CDR3 is TGTGCCAGCCGAGCTTGGGCAGCGGATTCACCCCCCCACTTT.

Many counts were recorded for this clonotype. The chain links TRBV20-1 to TRBJ2-3, with 11 bases fitting TRBD2. The V segment lost 5 bases and the J segment 4 bases; nucleotides outside the gene matches: 5. The germline V gene has CDR1 DFQATT and CDR2 SNEGSKA (reference sequence). CDR3 size: 14 residues. The CDR3 is CSAFRSGGADTQYF. The CDR3 coding sequence is TGCAGTGCTTTTCGTAGCGGGGGGGCAGATACGCAGTATTTT.

In this sample, this clonotype turned up many times. The chain recombines TRBV10-3 with TRBJ2-3; TRBD1 aligns across 9 bases. The trim removed 7 bases at V and 0 bases at J, leaving 2 bases unmatched. CDR1 is ENHRY and CDR2 is SYGVKD in the germline V gene. The CDR3 sequence is 14 residues long. As DNA, the CDR3 is TGTGCCATCACGGGGACAGGGAGCACAGATACGCAGTATTTT. Translating it yields CAITGTGSTDTQYF.